Below are 22 T cell receptor beta chains sequenced from a single sample in a study of cytomegalovirus exposure and HLA in healthy donors (dated by TCRdb to about 2017). Preparation of the library involved the immunoSEQ multiplex PCR assay. For the multiplex PCR, a mixture combining 60 forward primers for TCR Vbeta segments and 13 reverse primers for TCR Jbeta segments was used. The table was pulled from immuneACCESS by TCRdb, which kept in-frame rearrangements only. Such tables lose some clones; where checked, under half of the loss comes from unresolved V genes, and the rest has no known cause. This sample has approximately 150,000 clones in its table, and 70% to 80% of those were observed once. 1.3% of the sample is held by the ten biggest clonotypes. The material sequenced was PBMCs. These receptors were obtained from a woman aged 45-60 years in good health and CMV-seronegative.

The chain links TRBV7-6 to TRBJ2-7; 10 positions agree with TRBD2. Germline V gives CDR1 SGHVS, CDR2 FNYEAQ. The CDR3 covers 17 residues. V was pared by 5 bases and J by 5 bases, with 15 bases of the junction left unmatched. Here the CDR3 reads CASSPRGASGSLDEQYF. CDR3 DNA: TGTGCCAGCAGCCCCCGCGGAGCTAGCGGGAGTCTGGACGAGCAGTACTTC.

This clone was detected only once. The chain is built from TRBV5-8 and TRBJ1-3; no firm D call. CDR1 is SGHTS, CDR2 YDEGEE, per germline. The CDR3 covers 15 residues. Trimming pared 4 bases from V and 0 bases from J, leaving 11 bases between. In nucleotides, the CDR3 is TGTGCCAGCAGCGCGGGGAGGTTCTCTGGAAACACCATATATTTT. Translated: CASSAGRFSGNTIYF.

The chain employs TRBV28 and TRBJ2-1, with 12 bases fitting TRBD2. CDR1 is MDHEN and CDR2 is SYDVKM in the germline V gene. There are 13 residues in the CDR3. The trim removed 8 bases at V and 6 bases at J, leaving 2 bases unmatched. In DNA form, the CDR3 reads TGTGCCAGCGGACTAGCGGGGATCAATGAGCAGTTCTTC. Amino acids: CASGLAGINEQFF.

Only a few counts were recorded for this clone. The same CDR3 is also encoded by other DNA sequences in this sample. In nucleotides, the CDR3 is TGTGCCAGCAGTGAACAGGGTTATGGGAATCAGCCCCAGCATTTT. This translates into CASSEQGYGNQPQHF. V usage is TRBV6-1 and J usage is TRBJ1-5, with D possibly TRBD1 on 5 matching bases. The germline V gene has CDR1 MNHNS and CDR2 SASEGT. The CDR3 has 15 residues. Trimming shortened V by 2 bases and J by 4 bases, and 12 bases separated the two germline ends.

This clone was observed a few times. The CDR3 loop is CASSDLAGSGNTIYF. The CDR3 DNA is TGTGCCAGCAGTGATCTCGCGGGCTCTGGAAACACCATATATTTT. The rearrangement links TRBV2 to TRBJ1-3; D uncertain. CDR1 is SNHLY and CDR2 is FYNNEI in the germline V gene. Trimming pared 3 bases from V and 0 bases from J, leaving 9 bases between. The CDR3 spans 15 residues.

The V gene is TRBV28, the J gene TRBJ2-3, with 7 nucleotides matching TRBD2. Trimming cost V 3 bases and J 2 bases; bases outside gene matches: 5. The CDR3 covers 15 residues. Per germline, CDR1 MDHEN and CDR2 SYDVKM. CDR3 residues: CASSFASGITDTQYF. The CDR3 bases are TGTGCCAGCAGTTTCGCCAGCGGGATCACAGATACGCAGTATTTT.

The rearrangement joins TRBV7-2 to TRBJ2-7; possible D gene TRBD1, 5 bases. The CDR3 consists of 13 residues. Germline-derived CDR1 and CDR2 are SGHTA and FQGNSA. Trimming stripped 4 bases from V and 4 bases from J, with 11 bases between. The CDR3, as DNA: TGTGCCAGCAGCTCTCACCCAGGGTACGAGCAGTACTTC. This codes for CASSSHPGYEQYF.

This clone was found many times. The chain carries TRBV4-3 and TRBJ2-7, with 10 bases that match TRBD2. V was pared by 3 bases and J by 2 bases, with 4 bases of the junction left unmatched. Germline V gene sequence: CDR1 LGHNA, CDR2 YSLEER. This CDR3 has 15 amino acids. CDR3 amino acids: CASSQLAGEPYEQYF. As DNA, the CDR3 is TGCGCCAGCAGCCAGCTAGCGGGAGAGCCCTACGAGCAGTACTTC.

In its sample, this clone was seen a few times. The chain is built from TRBV7-2 and TRBJ1-5; D not resolved. The germline V gene encodes CDR1 SGHTA and CDR2 FQGNSA. Trimming shortened V by 1 base and J by 8 bases, and 15 bases separated the two germline ends. This CDR3 is 15 amino acids long. The CDR3 DNA sequence: TGTGCCAGCAGCTTAGAAGTGGCCCCCCGGGAGCCCCAGCATTTT. Translation: CASSLEVAPREPQHF. The variable domain in full, completed from reference TRBV7-2 and TRBJ1-5, reads GAGVSQSPSNKVTEKGKDVELRCDPISGHTALYWYRQSLGQGLEFLIYFQGNSAPDKSGLPSDRFSAERTGGSVSTLTIQRTQQEDSAVYLCASSLEVAPREPQHFGDGTRLSIL.

This clone was counted a single time. The chain couples TRBV5-4 to TRBJ1-6; D remains ambiguous. The V and J ends lost 1 base and 7 bases respectively, with 9 bases between them. Germline V gene data show CDR1 as SGHNT and CDR2 as YYREEE (reference sequence). The CDR3 consists of 14 residues. DNA of the CDR3: TGTGCCAGCAGCTTGTGGTCGGGGAATTCACCCCTCCACTTT. This sequence encodes CASSLWSGNSPLHF.

The chain couples TRBV27 to TRBJ2-7, with 9 bases aligning to TRBD2. This CDR3 region has 17 residues. Trimming took 6 bases from V and 1 from J; bases not matched to a gene: 13. The germline CDR1 and CDR2 sequences are MNHEY and SMNVEV (reference sequence). This chain's CDR3 is CASRPPPGTSLSYEQYF. The CDR3 DNA reads TGTGCCAGCAGGCCTCCGCCCGGGACTAGCCTTTCCTACGAGCAGTACTTC.

This clone was detected once. This chain connects TRBV5-1 to TRBJ2-1; 7 bases are shared with TRBD1. The germline V gene has CDR1 SGHRS and CDR2 YFSETQ. The CDR3 runs to 16 residues. With 4 bases clipped from V and 0 bases from J, the junction kept 7 bases outside the gene matches. The CDR3 coding sequence is TGCGCCAGCAGCGTACAGACAGGGACCTCCTACAATGAGCAGTTCTTC. Translating gives CASSVQTGTSYNEQFF. Supplemented by reference TRBV5-1 and TRBJ2-1, the full variable domain reads KAGVTQTPRYLIKTRGQQVTLSCSPISGHRSVSWYQQTPGQGLQFLFEYFSETQRNKGNFPGRFSGRQFSNSRSEMNVSTLELGDSALYLCASSVQTGTSYNEQFFGPGTRLTVL.

The genes are TRBV9 and TRBJ1-5; D is possibly TRBD1 (6 bases). Germline V gene data show CDR1 as SGDLS and CDR2 as YYNGEE. V shed 3 bases and J shed 7 bases, with 14 bases lying between them. The CDR3 runs 14 residues. DNA for the CDR3: TGTGCCAGCAGCGCCGGAGCAGGGGCCCAGCCCCAGCATTTT. Protein: CASSAGAGAQPQHF. The whole variable domain, remainder taken from reference TRBV9 and TRBJ1-5, is DSGVTQTPKHLITATGQRVTLRCSPRSGDLSVYWYQQSLDQGLQFLIQYYNGEERAKGNILERFSAQQFPDLHSELNLSSLELGDSALYFCASSAGAGAQPQHFGDGTRLSIL.

The genes are TRBV7-8 and TRBJ2-5, with TRBD1 matching 10 bases. The DNA end lines up better with TRBJ2-7; the J call may be wrong. CDR1 and CDR2 from the germline V gene are SGHVS and FQNEAQ. This CDR3 comprises 13 residues. The CDR3 sequence is CASSTGTGVEQYF. CDR3 DNA: TGTGCCAGCAGCACCGGGACAGGGGTCGAGCAGTACTTC.

The V gene is TRBV28, the J gene TRBJ2-3, with TRBD2 identical over 9 bases. The CDR3 contains 17 residues. Germline CDR1 reads MDHEN; CDR2 reads SYDVKM. V dropped 4 bases and J dropped 2; count of bases not matched to a gene: 10. This CDR3 reads CASSSDFRLADTDTQYF. The CDR3 region has the DNA TGTGCCAGCAGTTCTGATTTTAGACTAGCGGACACAGATACGCAGTATTTT. Full variable domain (outside the CDR3, taken from reference TRBV28 and TRBJ2-3): DVKVTQSSRYLVKRTGEKVFLECVQDMDHENMFWYRQDPGLGLRLIYFSYDVKMKEKGDIPEGYSVSREKKERFSLILESASTNQTSMYLCASSSDFRLADTDTQYFGPGTRLTVL.

There are many counts of this clone. This chain connects TRBV5-8 to TRBJ1-1, with 8 bases aligning to TRBD1. Germline-derived CDR1 and CDR2 are SGHTS and YDEGEE. Trimming took 5 bases from V and 7 from J; bases not matched to a gene: 7. There are 13 residues in the CDR3. CDR3 sequence (DNA): TGTGCCAGCAGTTACCGGACAGGGCTTGAAGCTTTCTTT. It encodes CASSYRTGLEAFF.

The V call is TRBV4-2, the J call TRBJ2-7; 8 bases match TRBD2. From germline, CDR1 is LGHNA and CDR2 YNFKEQ. There are 15 residues in the CDR3. V lost 1 base, J lost 0 bases, and 2 bases stayed unmatched. In DNA form, the CDR3 reads TGTGCCAGCAGCCAAGCGCGGGGGGACTCCTACGAGCAGTACTTC. It specifies CASSQARGDSYEQYF.

This rearrangement joins TRBV11-2 to TRBJ1-2, with D possibly matching TRBD1 (5 bases). V was cut by 0 bases and J by 7 bases, with 21 bases left in between. Germline V lookup: CDR1 SGHAT, CDR2 FQNNGV. This CDR3 spans 17 amino acids. CDR3 nucleotide sequence: TGTGCCAGCAGCTTAGAGGGGGGGAAATCCTCCGGCATTGGCTACACCTTC. It yields the protein CASSLEGGKSSGIGYTF.

A word on this clone: One end of the junction is discordant with germline, which a read error may explain. The genes are TRBV5-8 and TRBJ1-1; a possible D gene is TRBD1 (5 bases). The CDR3 runs to 15 residues. CDR1 and CDR2 from the germline V gene are SGHTS and YDEGEE. The CDR3 DNA is TGTGCCAGCAGCTTGGGGGGGGAGGGGAACTCTGAAGCTTTCTTT. This codes for CASSLGGEGNSEAFF.

This chain joins TRBV28 and TRBJ2-3; TRBD2 aligns across 7 bases. In germline, CDR1 is MDHEN, CDR2 SYDVKM. The CDR3 runs to 16 residues. Trimming removed 8 bases from V and 5 bases from J; junction bases left unmatched: 16. The CDR3 loop is CASGLTGEGSKDTQYF. DNA for the CDR3: TGTGCCAGCGGGTTGACGGGGGAGGGCTCGAAAGATACGCAGTATTTT.

This chain links TRBV9 with TRBJ1-2; unclear D gene. The CDR3 runs to 15 residues. Germline V lookup: CDR1 SGDLS, CDR2 YYNGEE. The V end lost 3 bases, the J end lost 1 base, and 13 bases lay between the germline ends. The CDR3 DNA is TGTGCCAGCAGCGACATCAGGATTCTTAACTATGGCTACACCTTC. Residues: CASSDIRILNYGYTF.

This sequence joins TRBV6-5 and TRBJ2-3; 10 positions agree with TRBD2. After removal of 7 bases from V and 5 bases from J, the junction contained 9 bases not matched to a gene. Germline CDR1 is MNHEY and CDR2 is SVGAGI. This CDR3 is built from 15 residues. CDR3 in DNA: TGTGCCAGCACCAGAAGCGGGGGGGCTGGAGATACGCAGTATTTT. Protein product: CASTRSGGAGDTQYF.